This T cell receptor (beta chain) is from a study of response to subunit inactivated influenza vaccine. General study results and limits: Only a handful of new T cells, the authors suggested, are recruited with each seasonal influenza vaccination.

TCRdb redid the calling of the RT-PCR reads with MiXCR, one entry per CDR3 protein. The data hold roughly 500,000 distinct CDR3 sequences, with about 25% observed a single time. This clonotype was observed many times. Antigen specificity is unknown. The material was CD4+ T cells sorted from PBMCs, obtained about 5 days after vaccination. This TCR was recovered from a man aged 50 or older who received an inactivated influenza vaccine.

The CDR3 region is CSVGTGYEQYF. Written as DNA, the CDR3 is TGCAGCGTTGGGACAGGCTACGAGCAGTACTTC. The V call is TRBV29-1, the J call TRBJ2-7; 7 bases agree with TRBD1. The CDR3 runs to 11 residues. V lost 4 bases, J lost 3 bases, and 0 bases stayed unmatched. CDR1 is SQVTM, CDR2 ANQGSEA, per germline.